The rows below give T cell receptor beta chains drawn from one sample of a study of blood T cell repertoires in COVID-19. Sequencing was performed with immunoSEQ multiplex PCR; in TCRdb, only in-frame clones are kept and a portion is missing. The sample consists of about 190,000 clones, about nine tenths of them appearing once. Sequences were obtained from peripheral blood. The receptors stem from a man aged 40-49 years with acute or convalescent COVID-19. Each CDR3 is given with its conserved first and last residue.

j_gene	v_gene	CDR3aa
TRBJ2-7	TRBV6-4	CASSDSSGTGDSYEQYF
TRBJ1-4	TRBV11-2	CASSLRQGLATNEKLFF
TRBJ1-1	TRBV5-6	CASSLTGRDTEAFF
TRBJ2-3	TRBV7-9	CASSRGLAGGRGTDTQYF
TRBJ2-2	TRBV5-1	CASTAQAGGYTGELFF
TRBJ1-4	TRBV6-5	CASSYSTGVSEKLFF
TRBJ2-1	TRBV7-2	CASSQAASGVGEQFF
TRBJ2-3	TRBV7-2	CASSPGTSGGAIDTQYF
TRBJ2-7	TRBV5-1	CASSLGLAGTYEQYF
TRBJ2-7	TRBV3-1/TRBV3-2	CASSPLRGAGGDYEQYF
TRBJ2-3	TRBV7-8	CASSLGVQRGLPDTQYF
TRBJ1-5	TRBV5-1	CASSLTGVSNQPQHF
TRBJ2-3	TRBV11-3	CASSLGDREEDTQYF
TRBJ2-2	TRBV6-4	CASSDSSQLFTGELFF
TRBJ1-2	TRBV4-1	CASSHQGQLNYGYTF
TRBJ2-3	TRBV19	CASSTQYRVSTDTQYF
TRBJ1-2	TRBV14	CASSQDRTYGYTF
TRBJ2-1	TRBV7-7	CASSRQFSYNEQFF
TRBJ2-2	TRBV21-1	CASSTVLWRGGPANTGELFF
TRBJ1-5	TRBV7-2	CASSLGSTGLGQPQHF
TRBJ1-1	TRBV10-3	CAIRGGQVVEAFF
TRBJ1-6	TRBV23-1	CASSPILGQGSSPLHF
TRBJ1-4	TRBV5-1	CASSPTGGMNEKLFF
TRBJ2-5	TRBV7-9	CASSLEGQGAYETQYF
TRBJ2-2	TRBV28	CASSLGAPVFNTGELFF
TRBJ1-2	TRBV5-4	CASSPGGGNYGYTF
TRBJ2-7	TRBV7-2	CASSLRTLYEQYF
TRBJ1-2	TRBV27	CASSLRRTGGDYGYTF
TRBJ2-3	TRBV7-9	CASSLVGGLAGFTDTQYF
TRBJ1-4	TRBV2	CASSAQGSEEKLFF
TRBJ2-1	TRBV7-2	CASSLGGGPYNEQFF
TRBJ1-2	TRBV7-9	CASSSSTGFSSGYTF
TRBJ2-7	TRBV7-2	CASNFDRGLDEQYF
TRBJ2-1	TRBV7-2	CASSPTSGGRNEQFF
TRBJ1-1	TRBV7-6	CASSQNTEAFF
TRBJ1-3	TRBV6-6	CASSFIIPSGNTIYF
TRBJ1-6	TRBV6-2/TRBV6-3	CASSLRGYSPLHF
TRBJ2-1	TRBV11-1	CASSFGTGYEQFF
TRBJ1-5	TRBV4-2	CASSQREGQPQHF
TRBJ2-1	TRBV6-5	CASSYASGGDNEQFF
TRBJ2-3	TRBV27	CASSLGFGGFGTQYF